The 17 T cell receptor beta chains below come from one sample, sequenced in a study of early T cells in non-severe SARS-CoV-2 infection (dated by TCRdb to about 2021). Library preparation used 5' RACE. Sequencer: NextSeq 500. In-frame beta chains were kept once TCRdb had trimmed the public reads at Q25 with fastp and called clones with MiXCR. Entries are consolidated by CDR3 protein sequence, retaining the most common genes and DNA. The sample table shows roughly 51,000 distinct CDR3 sequences, and around 6.5% are seen once. The biggest ten clones account for roughly 2.8% of the sample. The sequenced sample was whole blood, obtained at baseline. The receptors here all came from an adult who was a healthcare worker with PCR-confirmed SARS-CoV-2 infection or an uninfected control (not recorded which).

In this sample, this clonotype turned up many times. The rearrangement uses TRBV27 and TRBJ1-5; D ambiguous. This CDR3 contains 14 residues. CDR1 is MNHEY and CDR2 is SMNVEV in the germline V gene (reference sequence). The germline V and J ends were trimmed by 0 bases and 7 bases, with 10 bases remaining between them. The CDR3 DNA follows: TGTGCCAGCAGTTTATCAGGGCCTGGACAGCCCCAGCATTTT. Protein product: CASSLSGPGQPQHF.

There are many counts of this clonotype. The chain combines TRBV24-1 with TRBJ1-2; 10 positions agree with TRBD1. The length of the CDR3 is 12 residues. Germline-derived CDR1 and CDR2 are KGHDR and SFDVKD. V shed 10 bases and J 5 bases; nucleotides not matched to a gene: 3. CDR3 region: CATGQGGYGYTF. The CDR3 nucleotides are TGTGCCACTGGACAGGGGGGTTATGGCTACACCTTC.

This rearrangement joins TRBV6-2 or TRBV6-3 to TRBJ1-5; 7 nucleotides match TRBD1. The CDR3 length is 16 residues. Per the germline V gene, CDR1 is MNHEY and CDR2 is SVGEGT. V was clipped by 0 bases and J by 2 bases; unmatched bases: 4. The CDR3: CASSYSTGRRNQPQHF. The CDR3, as DNA: TGTGCCAGCAGTTACTCGACAGGGAGGCGCAATCAGCCCCAGCATTTT.

V usage is TRBV6-6 and J usage is TRBJ2-2; 8 positions agree with TRBD2. Germline CDR1 and CDR2: MNHNY and SVGAGI (reference sequence). The CDR3 runs to 15 residues. V trimming: 5 bases; J trimming: 4 bases; junction bases outside the gene matches: 6. DNA for the CDR3: TGTGCCAGCAGTAACAGCGGGGGTGGCACCGGGGAGCTGTTTTTT. Amino acid sequence: CASSNSGGGTGELFF.

In its sample, this clonotype was seen a few times. This chain uses TRBV19 with TRBJ1-5; D gene unclear. The CDR3 spans 15 residues. Germline CDR1 and CDR2: LNHDA and SQIVND (reference sequence). V was cut by 3 bases and J by 1 base, with 10 bases left in between. DNA of the CDR3: TGTGCCAGTAGTATTGGGCACGCCAGCAATCAGCCCCAGCATTTT. Translated: CASSIGHASNQPQHF.

This clonotype was observed at least ten times. V and J are TRBV4-3 and TRBJ2-7; TRBD2 aligns across 9 bases. The junction had 6 bases not matched to a gene; V was cut back by 0 bases and J by 6 bases. CDR1 is LGHNA, CDR2 YSLEER, per germline. This CDR3 is 15 amino acids long. The CDR3 region is CASSQDRRGGFEQYF. DNA for the CDR3: TGCGCCAGCAGCCAAGATCGGCGGGGGGGTTTCGAGCAGTACTTC.

At least ten counts were recorded for this clonotype. The chain uses TRBV5-8 and TRBJ1-1; no reliable D call. Germline values: CDR1 SGHTS, CDR2 YDEGEE. The CDR3 runs to 15 residues. Trimming shortened V by 3 bases and J by 2 bases, and 14 bases separated the two germline ends. The CDR3, as DNA: TGTGCCAGCAGCTCCGGGTGGGAAGAAAACACTGAAGCTTTCTTT. This translates into CASSSGWEENTEAFF.

Only a few counts were recorded for this clonotype. The rearrangement links TRBV5-4 to TRBJ1-6; TRBD1 is a possible D gene (6 bases). The germline V and J ends were trimmed by 4 bases and 0 bases, with 11 bases remaining between them. Per germline, CDR1 SGHNT and CDR2 YYREEE (reference sequence). The CDR3 spans 16 residues. Written as DNA, the CDR3 is TGTGCCAGCAGCCAAGGGGGTAGCTCCTATAATTCACCCCTCCACTTT. Protein sequence: CASSQGGSSYNSPLHF.

The sample holds a few counts of this clonotype. This sequence joins TRBV24-1 and TRBJ2-3; the D gene is possibly TRBD2 (6 bases). Germline CDR1 reads KGHDR; CDR2 reads SFDVKD. The CDR3 has 17 residues. The ends were cut back, 2 bases at V and 8 bases at J, with 22 bases in the middle. The CDR3 is CATSDSRDSRTHGTQYF. In nucleotides, the CDR3 is TGTGCCACCAGTGATTCGCGGGACTCCCGAACCCATGGTACGCAGTATTTT.

The genes are TRBV12-3 or TRBV12-4 and TRBJ2-7; a weak D match, TRBD2 (6 bases). The V and J ends lost 4 bases and 0 bases respectively, with 10 bases between them. The CDR3 loop spans 14 amino acids. CDR3 in amino acids: CASSSRESSYEQYF. CDR3 in DNA: TGTGCCAGCAGTTCCCGGGAGAGCTCCTACGAGCAGTACTTC.

This clonotype was observed many times. V is TRBV5-6 and J is TRBJ2-7; the match to TRBD1 covers 10 bases. CDR3 size: 14 residues. V shed 5 bases and J 2 bases; nucleotides not matched to a gene: 4. The germline V gene has CDR1 SGHDT and CDR2 YYEEEE. The CDR3 region has the DNA TGTGCCAGCAGGACCGGGACAGGGGCCTACGAGCAGTACTTC. This sequence encodes CASRTGTGAYEQYF.

This clonotype has ten or more counts. This sequence joins TRBV29-1 and TRBJ1-1; 7 nucleotides line up with TRBD1. V dropped 6 bases and J dropped 6; count of bases not matched to a gene: 4. Germline-derived CDR1 and CDR2 are SQVTM and ANQGSEA. CDR3 length equals 11 residues. The DNA for the CDR3 is TGCAGCGTGACAGGGACGGCTGAAGCTTTCTTT. Its protein is CSVTGTAEAFF.

Of note for this clonotype: One end of the junction is discordant with germline, which a read error may explain. The genes are TRBV14 and TRBJ1-6; no reliable D call. The CDR3 is made up of 15 amino acids. The germline CDR1 and CDR2 sequences are SGHDN and FVKESK. The CDR3 protein is CASSQIDSYNPPLHF. The CDR3 nucleotides read TGTGCCAGCAGCCAAATAGACTCCTATAATCCACCCCTCCACTTT.

This clonotype appeared a few times. The chain recombines TRBV20-1 with TRBJ2-1, with 8 bases matching TRBD1. The CDR3 is made up of 12 amino acids. After removal of 8 bases from V and 9 bases from J, the junction contained 9 bases not matched to a gene. The germline V gene encodes CDR1 DFQATT and CDR2 SNEGSKA (reference sequence). CDR3 DNA sequence: TGCAGTAGCCCGGACAGGGTGGGTGAGCAGTTCTTC. Its translation: CSSPDRVGEQFF.

This clonotype came up many times. J is TRBJ1-6 and V is TRBV5-5; TRBD1 is a possible D gene (5 bases). The CDR3 has 17 amino acids. CDR1 is SGHKS, CDR2 YYEKEE, per germline (reference sequence). V lost 0 bases to trimming and J lost 10 bases, with 20 bases between them. Here the CDR3 DNA reads TGTGCCAGCAGCTTGGGAAGGGAAAGGGGTTGGGAATCACCCCTCCACTTT. This sequence encodes CASSLGRERGWESPLHF.

Ten or more counts support this clonotype. The gene calls are TRBV5-4 and TRBJ1-2; D is unresolved. Germline V gives CDR1 SGHNT, CDR2 YYREEE (reference sequence). The ends were cut back, 0 bases at V and 4 bases at J, with 7 bases in the middle. This CDR3 comprises 13 residues. The CDR3 reads CASSLDRGYGYTF. DNA of the CDR3: TGTGCCAGCAGCTTGGACAGAGGCTATGGCTACACCTTC.

The CDR3 region is CASSIDLRVNGELFF. Written as DNA, the CDR3 is TGTGCCAGTAGTATAGATCTCAGGGTCAACGGGGAGCTGTTTTTT. This chain connects TRBV19 to TRBJ2-2, with a weak D call TRBD1 (5 bases). This CDR3 spans 15 amino acids. The V end lost 0 bases, the J end lost 7 bases, and 12 bases lay between the germline ends. Germline V gene data show CDR1 as LNHDA and CDR2 as SQIVND (reference sequence).